A selection of T cell receptor beta chains follows, all from one sample in a study of beta chain features in type 1 diabetes. The data were produced by immunoSEQ multiplex PCR, yet TCRdb's version contains in-frame clones alone and is incomplete. This repertoire shows 200,000 to 300,000 clones, over 20% found once; its top ten account for less than 0.035%. The sample consisted of naive CD4+ T cells from blood. These receptors came from a woman in her thirties or forties with type 1 diabetes. Both conserved end residues are part of each CDR3. D genes are given only for firm matches. Size is omitted from some rows. Given values are once, few, many or a class for expanded clones.

>TRBV4-2|NA|NA|TRBJ1-2
CASSQGDGYTF
TGTGCCAGCAGCCAAGGCGATGGCTACACCTTC
>TRBV9|NA|NA|TRBJ2-3
CASSVADTQYF
TGTGCCAGCAGCGTAGCGGATACGCAGTATTTT
>TRBV18|TRBD2|NA|TRBJ2-7
CASSPILGLAAEQYF
TGTGCCAGCTCACCAATTCTAGGACTAGCAGCCGAGCAGTACTTC
>TRBV7-9|TRBD2|few|TRBJ2-5
CASSLLAGVNQETQYF
TGTGCCAGCAGCTTACTAGCGGGGGTAAACCAAGAGACCCAGTACTTC
>TRBV7-3|TRBD1|few|TRBJ1-5
CASSSDGTGSGPQHF
TGTGCCAGCAGCTCAGACGGGACAGGGTCCGGGCCCCAGCATTTT
>TRBV5-1|NA|NA|TRBJ1-2
CASSLWGGANYGYTF
TGCGCCAGCAGCTTGTGGGGGGGCGCGAACTATGGCTACACCTTC
>TRBV5-4|TRBD1|NA|TRBJ1-2
CASSGPGTVNYGYTF
TGTGCCAGCAGCGGTCCTGGGACAGTAAACTATGGCTACACCTTC
>TRBV5-4|NA|NA|TRBJ1-6
CASSASGGSPLHF
TGTGCCAGCAGCGCGTCGGGGGGGTCACCCCTCCACTTT
>TRBV6-4|NA|NA|TRBJ2-1
CASSYPYNEQFF
TGTGCCAGCAGTTATCCCTACAATGAGCAGTTCTTC
>TRBV4-2|NA|few|TRBJ2-7
CASSQGRLEQYF
TGTGCCAGCAGCCAAGGTCGTCTCGAGCAGTACTTC
>TRBV10-3|TRBD2|NA|TRBJ2-1
CATGLAGASNEQFF
TGTGCCACCGGTTTAGCGGGGGCCTCCAATGAGCAGTTCTTC
>TRBV6-6|NA|NA|TRBJ1-1
CASSPHLNTEAFF
TGTGCCAGCAGCCCCCACTTGAACACTGAAGCTTTCTTT
>TRBV7-3|NA|few|TRBJ2-6
CASSPHSPGANVLTF
TGTGCCAGCAGCCCTCATAGTCCTGGGGCCAACGTCCTGACTTTC
>TRBV28|TRBD1|few|TRBJ1-6
CASSFDRGNSPLHF
TGTGCCAGCAGTTTTGACAGGGGGAATTCACCCCTCCACTTT
>TRBV5-1|TRBD2|NA|TRBJ2-1
CASSWSSGPSYNEQFF
TGCGCCAGCAGCTGGTCTAGCGGGCCCTCCTACAATGAGCAGTTCTTC
>TRBV29-1|TRBD1|NA|TRBJ1-1
CSVGQGAWTEAFF
TGCAGCGTGGGACAGGGGGCTTGGACTGAAGCTTTCTTT
>TRBV30|NA|few|TRBJ1-2
CAWSVNSGGYTF
TGTGCCTGGAGTGTAAACTCCGGGGGCTACACCTTC
>TRBV7-6|NA|NA|TRBJ1-3
CASSLASGFGNTIYF
TGTGCCAGCAGCTTAGCATCGGGTTTTGGAAACACCATATATTTT
>TRBV6-5|TRBD1|few|TRBJ2-4
CASSYSISGQGIQYF
TGTGCCAGCAGTTACTCGATATCGGGACAGGGGATTCAGTACTTC
>TRBV5-4|NA|few|TRBJ1-2
CASSLDAGRYTF
TGTGCCAGCAGCTTGGATGCTGGCCGCTACACCTTC
>TRBV29-1|TRBD2|few|TRBJ2-1
CSAAGYSYNEQFF
TGCAGCGCAGCGGGATACTCCTACAATGAGCAGTTCTTC
>TRBV11-1|TRBD1|few|TRBJ2-6
CASSPGQGKSSGANVLTF
TGTGCCAGCAGCCCCGGACAGGGAAAATCCTCTGGGGCCAACGTCCTGACTTTC
>TRBV30|NA|NA|TRBJ1-1
CAWRPEGYWGDTEAFF
TGTGCCTGGAGACCCGAGGGGTATTGGGGGGACACTGAAGCTTTCTTT
>TRBV27|TRBD1|NA|TRBJ1-2
CASSFGQGGGYTF
TGTGCCAGCAGCTTCGGACAGGGTGGCGGCTACACCTTC
>TRBV5-1|TRBD1|few|TRBJ2-3
CASRGQGHSTDTQYF
TGCGCCAGCCGCGGACAGGGGCATAGCACAGATACGCAGTATTTT
>TRBV29-1|NA|NA|TRBJ2-2
CSVTPGRGDGELFF
TGCAGCGTTACTCCGGGCAGGGGAGACGGGGAGCTGTTTTTT
>TRBV20-1|NA|few|TRBJ2-5
CSAERGETQYF
TGCAGTGCTGAGAGAGGGGAGACCCAGTACTTC
>TRBV6-5|TRBD2|few|TRBJ2-7
CASSITASGGPEQYF
TGTGCCAGCAGCATTACCGCTTCGGGGGGGCCCGAGCAGTACTTC
>TRBV4-3|TRBD2|NA|TRBJ2-1
CASSAASGYEQFF
TGCGCCAGCAGCGCGGCTAGCGGGTATGAGCAGTTCTTC
>TRBV2|NA|NA|TRBJ1-1
CASSLRQVVSNTEAFF
TGTGCCAGCAGCCTCAGACAGGTGGTTTCGAACACTGAAGCTTTCTTT
>TRBV5-6|NA|NA|TRBJ1-5
CASSLGPGQPQHF
TGTGCCAGCAGCTTGGGTCCGGGGCAGCCCCAGCATTTT
>TRBV28|TRBD2|few|TRBJ2-7
CASSSHLGTSGSSYEQYF
TGTGCCAGCAGTTCCCACCTGGGGACTAGCGGGAGCTCCTACGAGCAGTACTTC
>TRBV19|NA|NA|TRBJ2-5
CASSTGETQYF
TGTGCCAGTAGTACCGGGGAGACCCAGTACTTC
>TRBV5-1|TRBD1|NA|TRBJ2-3
CASSLSGQGTDTQYF
TGCGCCAGCAGCTTGTCAGGACAGGGCACAGATACGCAGTATTTT
>TRBV18|NA|NA|TRBJ2-1
CASSPQLDNEQFF
TGTGCCAGCTCACCTCAACTCGATAATGAGCAGTTCTTC
>TRBV30|NA|few|TRBJ1-1
CAWNPGRAEAFF
TGTGCCTGGAACCCTGGGCGGGCTGAAGCTTTCTTT
>TRBV30|NA|NA|TRBJ2-3
CAWSVLWGGTDTQYF
TGTGCCTGGAGTGTACTTTGGGGGGGCACAGATACGCAGTATTTT
>TRBV7-9|TRBD2|few|TRBJ2-5
CASSYGTSLETQYF
TGTGCCAGCAGCTACGGGACTAGCCTCGAGACCCAGTACTTC
>TRBV9|TRBD2|once|TRBJ2-2
CASSASGARIGELFF
TGTGCCAGCAGCGCCAGCGGGGCACGGATCGGGGAGCTGTTTTTT
>TRBV28|TRBD1|NA|TRBJ2-7
CASSPPGQGAYEQYF
TGTGCCAGCAGTCCCCCGGGACAGGGGGCCTACGAGCAGTACTTC
>TRBV28|TRBD1|NA|TRBJ2-7
CASSSGQTYEQYF
TGTGCCAGCAGTTCGGGACAGACCTACGAGCAGTACTTC
>TRBV7-8|TRBD1|few|TRBJ1-5
CASSQSGGHQPQHF
TGTGCCAGCAGCCAGTCAGGGGGCCATCAGCCCCAGCATTTT
>TRBV7-3|TRBD1|NA|TRBJ1-1
CASSPTGLNTEAFF
TGTGCCAGCAGCCCGACAGGGTTGAACACTGAAGCTTTCTTT
>TRBV28|TRBD1|few|TRBJ1-2
CASSGTGGFHGYTF
TGTGCCAGCAGTGGGACAGGGGGGTTCCATGGCTACACCTTC
>TRBV15|NA|few|TRBJ2-7
CATSREAGAYEQYF
TGTGCCACCAGCCGGGAAGCAGGGGCCTACGAGCAGTACTTC
>TRBV9|NA|NA|TRBJ2-2
CASSVAVPNGGELFF
TGTGCCAGCAGCGTCGCGGTCCCGAATGGCGGGGAGCTGTTTTTT
>TRBV4-3|NA|few|TRBJ1-1
CASSQGLRDTEAFF
TGCGCCAGCAGCCAGGGCCTGAGGGACACTGAAGCTTTCTTT
>TRBV27|TRBD2|few|TRBJ2-1
CASVRGSGWAEQFF
TGTGCCAGCGTACGAGGTAGCGGGTGGGCTGAGCAGTTCTTC
>TRBV28|TRBD2|NA|TRBJ2-3
CASKPWGGSSTDTQYF
TGTGCCAGCAAACCCTGGGGGGGGTCTAGCACAGATACGCAGTATTTT
>TRBV5-1|TRBD2|few|TRBJ2-3
CASSLALAGSTDTQYF
TGCGCCAGCAGCTTGGCTCTAGCGGGGAGCACAGATACGCAGTATTTT
>TRBV29-1|TRBD2|NA|TRBJ2-2
CSVHAGTSGRGSGELFF
TGCAGCGTTCACGCCGGGACTAGCGGGAGGGGGTCCGGGGAGCTGTTTTTT
>TRBV4-1|NA|NA|TRBJ2-3
CASSRSPARASTDTQYF
TGCGCCAGCAGCCGTTCTCCGGCCAGGGCAAGCACAGATACGCAGTATTTT
>TRBV29-1|NA|NA|TRBJ1-5
CSVMVQGGGGQHF
TGCAGCGTTATGGTTCAGGGAGGGGGGGGCCAGCATTTT